This T cell receptor beta chain comes out of a study of cytomegalovirus exposure and HLA in healthy donors. Study-level results: CMV antigen specificity of a few CMV-associated chains was confirmed in vitro. Accurate predictions that matched the HLA-A and HLA-B alleles of most subjects were reportedly made from TCR beta sequences.

The germline V and J ends were trimmed by 0 bases and 1 base, with 8 bases remaining between them. Germline lookup yields CDR1 SEHNR and CDR2 FQNEAQ (reference sequence). This CDR3 has 15 residues. Concerning this clone itself: Its antigen is undetermined.

Vbeta (60) and Jbeta (13) primers were used in the PCR. The table came from immunoSEQ multiplex PCR; TCRdb's copy has only in-frame clones and leaves some out. This sample has tens of thousands of clones, with about 71% found just once. The chain carries TRBV7-9 and TRBJ2-3; D perhaps matches TRBD1 (6 bases). The specimen was PBMCs. The TCR was taken from a woman in her thirties or forties in good health and CMV-seronegative. As DNA, the CDR3 is TGTGCCAGCAGCTTAGCACAGGGCGGCACAGATACGCAGTATTTT. Translating gives CASSLAQGGTDTQYF.